The source of this T cell receptor beta chain is a study of CD8 T cells in Susac syndrome. Germline values: CDR1 GTSNPN, CDR2 SVGIG (reference sequence). After removal of 2 bases from V and 2 bases from J, the junction contained 1 base not matched to a gene. This CDR3 has 13 residues. It was with random hexamers that about 0.45 to 1 ug RNA was reverse transcribed. TCRdb ran MiXCR on the immunoSEQ multiplex PCR reads and lists one entry per CDR3 protein. The table shows 170,000 or so distinct CDR3 sequences, with around 94% occurring only once. This clonotype was observed a handful of times. This chain connects TRBV30 to TRBJ2-7; 9 bases agree with TRBD1. The TCR comes from a human donor with Susac syndrome. Sequenced input: CD4+ T cells from PBMCs. CDR3: CAWSRQGAYEQYF. CDR3 in DNA: TGTGCCTGGAGTCGACAGGGGGCCTACGAGCAGTACTTC.